Listed below are T cell receptor beta chains from one sample, sequenced in a study of human T cells and chemical hapten exposure. TCRdb itself ran the RACE reads through MiXCR, one entry per CDR3 protein. Counted here are 73,000 or so distinct CDR3 sequences, over 6.5% occurring once; the ten biggest clones make up around 3.5%. The material was whole blood, obtained in connection with sensitization to the hapten diphenylcyclopropenone (DPC). These receptors were taken from a woman aged 45-59 years with alopecia areata. Some clones in this sample may be carry-over from other donors' samples. Each CDR3 is given with its conserved first and last residue. Fields, in order: D gene, clone size, V gene, J gene, CDR3 protein, CDR3 DNA. The D gene is left open where the match is weak. Clone size is stated in some rows and not others, as once, few, many or a class when expanded.

D gene: .
clone size: .
V gene: TRBV6-1
J gene: TRBJ1-3
CDR3 protein: CASRGLGSSGNTIYF
CDR3 DNA: TGTGCCAGCCGGGGCCTGGGCAGCTCTGGAAACACCATATATTTT

D gene: .
clone size: .
V gene: TRBV11-2
J gene: TRBJ2-3
CDR3 protein: CASSSMTSTSTDTQYF
CDR3 DNA: TGTGCCAGCAGCTCCATGACGAGTACTAGCACAGATACGCAGTATTTT

D gene: .
clone size: few
V gene: TRBV9
J gene: TRBJ1-2
CDR3 protein: CASAGEGYTF
CDR3 DNA: TGTGCCAGCGCTGGGGAAGGCTACACCTTC

D gene: .
clone size: many
V gene: TRBV5-5
J gene: TRBJ1-1
CDR3 protein: CASSFEFRGNTEAFF
CDR3 DNA: TGTGCCAGCAGCTTCGAATTCAGGGGAAACACTGAAGCTTTCTTT

D gene: TRBD2
clone size: .
V gene: TRBV9
J gene: TRBJ2-1
CDR3 protein: CASSQAGGKINEQFF
CDR3 DNA: TGTGCCAGCAGCCAAGCGGGAGGTAAAATAAATGAGCAGTTCTTC

D gene: TRBD2
clone size: few
V gene: TRBV16
J gene: TRBJ2-3
CDR3 protein: CASSQFRLAGADTQYF
CDR3 DNA: TGTGCCAGCAGCCAATTTCGACTAGCGGGAGCAGATACGCAGTATTTT

D gene: TRBD2
clone size: .
V gene: TRBV15
J gene: TRBJ2-1
CDR3 protein: CATSPLAGVGNEQFF
CDR3 DNA: TGTGCCACCAGCCCCCTAGCGGGAGTTGGTAATGAGCAGTTCTTC

D gene: .
clone size: .
V gene: TRBV5-1
J gene: TRBJ2-6
CDR3 protein: CASSLRGQMKMSGANVLTF
CDR3 DNA: TGCGCCAGCAGCCTCAGAGGACAGATGAAAATGTCTGGGGCCAACGTCCTGACTTTC

D gene: .
clone size: few
V gene: TRBV6-6
J gene: TRBJ1-4
CDR3 protein: CASSYLDNSKLFF
CDR3 DNA: TGTGCCAGCAGTTACCTAGACAACTCGAAACTGTTTTTT

D gene: .
clone size: many
V gene: TRBV13
J gene: TRBJ1-4
CDR3 protein: CASSLGRGRGEKLFF
CDR3 DNA: TGTGCCAGCAGCTTAGGCCGTGGAAGGGGTGAAAAACTGTTTTTT

D gene: TRBD2
clone size: few
V gene: TRBV4-2
J gene: TRBJ2-3
CDR3 protein: CASSQVGTSGRDTQYF
CDR3 DNA: TGTGCCAGCAGCCAAGTGGGGACTAGCGGGAGAGATACGCAGTATTTT

D gene: TRBD2
clone size: many
V gene: TRBV7-9
J gene: TRBJ2-3
CDR3 protein: CASKTSGRSTDTQYF
CDR3 DNA: TGTGCCAGCAAGACTAGCGGGAGAAGCACAGATACGCAGTATTTT

D gene: TRBD2
clone size: many
V gene: TRBV5-1
J gene: TRBJ2-7
CDR3 protein: CASSLPLAGGDEQYF
CDR3 DNA: TGCGCCAGCAGCTTGCCACTAGCGGGAGGGGACGAGCAGTACTTC

D gene: .
clone size: many
V gene: TRBV20-1
J gene: TRBJ2-7
CDR3 protein: CSAAASSYEQYF
CDR3 DNA: TGCAGTGCGGCCGCCAGCTCCTACGAGCAGTACTTC

D gene: .
clone size: few
V gene: TRBV4-1
J gene: TRBJ2-3
CDR3 protein: CASSRSLASTDTQYF
CDR3 DNA: TGCGCCAGCAGCCGATCGCTGGCTAGCACAGATACGCAGTATTTT

D gene: .
clone size: many
V gene: TRBV7-3
J gene: TRBJ1-1
CDR3 protein: CASSAHKNTEAFF
CDR3 DNA: TGTGCCAGCAGCGCCCATAAGAACACTGAAGCTTTCTTT

D gene: .
clone size: many
V gene: TRBV10-3
J gene: TRBJ2-3
CDR3 protein: CAISSLGGGEADTQYF
CDR3 DNA: TGTGCCATCAGTTCCCTTGGGGGAGGAGAGGCAGATACGCAGTATTTT

D gene: TRBD2
clone size: .
V gene: TRBV7-2
J gene: TRBJ2-7
CDR3 protein: CASSSSGTLTHYEQYF
CDR3 DNA: TGTGCCAGCAGTTCCAGCGGGACTCTGACGCACTACGAGCAGTACTTC

D gene: TRBD1
clone size: few
V gene: TRBV10-3
J gene: TRBJ1-5
CDR3 protein: CAISAGQGTDQPQHF
CDR3 DNA: TGTGCCATCAGCGCGGGACAGGGGACGGATCAGCCCCAGCATTTT

D gene: .
clone size: .
V gene: TRBV2
J gene: TRBJ2-4
CDR3 protein: CASSGVGLLAKNIQYF
CDR3 DNA: TGTGCCAGCAGTGGGGTAGGCCTTCTAGCCAAAAACATTCAGTACTTC

D gene: .
clone size: few
V gene: TRBV30
J gene: TRBJ2-2
CDR3 protein: CAWKGGTDTGELFF
CDR3 DNA: TGTGCCTGGAAGGGCGGGACGGACACCGGGGAGCTGTTTTTT

D gene: .
clone size: .
V gene: TRBV15
J gene: TRBJ1-5
CDR3 protein: CATSRDVRQGEDQPQHF
CDR3 DNA: TGTGCCACCAGCAGAGATGTAAGGCAGGGTGAGGATCAGCCCCAGCATTTT

D gene: .
clone size: .
V gene: TRBV15
J gene: TRBJ1-5
CDR3 protein: CATSPGPLSEPQHF
CDR3 DNA: TGTGCCACCAGCCCGGGACCGTTGTCTGAGCCCCAGCATTTT

D gene: .
clone size: many
V gene: TRBV12-3/TRBV12-4
J gene: TRBJ2-4
CDR3 protein: CASSHGLAALSKNIQYF
CDR3 DNA: TGTGCCAGCAGTCACGGGTTGGCAGCCCTTTCCAAAAACATTCAGTACTTC

D gene: .
clone size: .
V gene: TRBV5-4
J gene: TRBJ1-2
CDR3 protein: CASSLERQSYGYTF
CDR3 DNA: TGTGCCAGCAGCCTAGAGAGGCAGAGTTATGGCTACACCTTC

D gene: .
clone size: .
V gene: TRBV13
J gene: TRBJ1-1
CDR3 protein: CASSLEGKSTEAFF
CDR3 DNA: TGTGCCAGCAGCTTAGAAGGGAAGAGCACTGAAGCTTTCTTT

D gene: .
clone size: many
V gene: TRBV29-1
J gene: TRBJ1-2
CDR3 protein: CSVETTALYGYTF
CDR3 DNA: TGCAGCGTTGAGACAACAGCTCTTTATGGCTACACCTTC

D gene: .
clone size: many
V gene: TRBV12-3/TRBV12-4
J gene: TRBJ2-3
CDR3 protein: CASSHPASSTDTQYF
CDR3 DNA: TGTGCCAGCAGTCATCCAGCCTCTAGCACAGATACGCAGTATTTT

D gene: .
clone size: .
V gene: TRBV25-1
J gene: TRBJ1-2
CDR3 protein: CASSEIGTASNYGYTF
CDR3 DNA: TGTGCCAGCAGTGAAATTGGTACAGCTTCTAACTATGGCTACACCTTC

D gene: TRBD1
clone size: few
V gene: TRBV5-1
J gene: TRBJ1-1
CDR3 protein: CASSLVGTGDTEAFF
CDR3 DNA: TGCGCCAGCAGCCTGGTTGGGACAGGGGACACTGAAGCTTTCTTT

D gene: .
clone size: few
V gene: TRBV5-1
J gene: TRBJ1-1
CDR3 protein: CASSKGRDTEAFF
CDR3 DNA: TGCGCCAGCAGCAAGGGACGGGACACTGAAGCTTTCTTT

D gene: TRBD1
clone size: .
V gene: TRBV29-1
J gene: TRBJ1-1
CDR3 protein: CSVTVTGDTEAFF
CDR3 DNA: TGCAGCGTTACAGTGACAGGGGACACTGAAGCTTTCTTT

D gene: TRBD1
clone size: few
V gene: TRBV9
J gene: TRBJ1-1
CDR3 protein: CASSDRDRDTEAFF
CDR3 DNA: TGTGCCAGCAGCGACCGGGACAGGGACACTGAAGCTTTCTTT

D gene: .
clone size: many
V gene: TRBV7-2
J gene: TRBJ1-5
CDR3 protein: CASSFWGLSQPQHF
CDR3 DNA: TGTGCCAGCAGCTTTTGGGGGTTAAGTCAGCCCCAGCATTTT

D gene: .
clone size: .
V gene: TRBV5-4
J gene: TRBJ1-2
CDR3 protein: CASSSRSGAGYGYTF
CDR3 DNA: TGTGCCAGCAGCTCCCGCAGCGGGGCTGGATATGGCTACACCTTC

D gene: .
clone size: .
V gene: TRBV5-1
J gene: TRBJ1-3
CDR3 protein: CASSLAGITGNTIYF
CDR3 DNA: TGCGCCAGCAGCTTGGCAGGGATCACTGGAAACACCATATATTTT

D gene: TRBD2
clone size: few
V gene: TRBV19
J gene: TRBJ2-3
CDR3 protein: CASSRRTSGSVTDTQYF
CDR3 DNA: TGTGCCAGTAGTAGGCGGACTAGCGGGAGCGTGACAGATACGCAGTATTTT

D gene: TRBD1
clone size: .
V gene: TRBV29-1
J gene: TRBJ1-2
CDR3 protein: CSVPRDSGYTF
CDR3 DNA: TGCAGCGTTCCCAGGGACAGTGGCTACACCTTC

D gene: .
clone size: many
V gene: TRBV2
J gene: TRBJ2-6
CDR3 protein: CASTLGASGANVLTF
CDR3 DNA: TGTGCCAGCACCCTAGGGGCCTCCGGGGCCAACGTCCTGACTTTC

D gene: .
clone size: .
V gene: TRBV10-3
J gene: TRBJ2-3
CDR3 protein: CAISERETDTQYF
CDR3 DNA: TGTGCCATCAGTGAACGGGAGACAGATACGCAGTATTTT

D gene: .
clone size: many
V gene: TRBV11-2
J gene: TRBJ2-1
CDR3 protein: CASSWGSGWDNNEQFF
CDR3 DNA: TGTGCCAGCAGCTGGGGCTCGGGATGGGACAACAATGAGCAGTTCTTC

D gene: TRBD1
clone size: many
V gene: TRBV2
J gene: TRBJ1-1
CDR3 protein: CASGGQGGTEAFF
CDR3 DNA: TGTGCCAGCGGAGGACAGGGAGGCACTGAAGCTTTCTTT

D gene: .
clone size: many
V gene: TRBV5-4
J gene: TRBJ1-6
CDR3 protein: CASSWSRGNSPLHF
CDR3 DNA: TGTGCCAGCAGCTGGAGCAGGGGTAATTCACCCCTCCACTTT

D gene: TRBD1
clone size: few
V gene: TRBV3-1
J gene: TRBJ2-5
CDR3 protein: CASSQGTGPSGTQYF
CDR3 DNA: TGTGCCAGCAGCCAAGGGACAGGGCCTTCAGGGACCCAGTACTTC

D gene: TRBD2
clone size: .
V gene: TRBV29-1
J gene: TRBJ2-5
CDR3 protein: CSVTTSGGAGETQYF
CDR3 DNA: TGCAGCGTTACCACTAGCGGGGGGGCCGGAGAGACCCAGTACTTC

D gene: .
clone size: few
V gene: TRBV27
J gene: TRBJ1-1
CDR3 protein: CASRRGCSTEAFF
CDR3 DNA: TGTGCCAGCCGAAGGGGATGTAGTACTGAAGCTTTCTTT

D gene: TRBD1
clone size: .
V gene: TRBV2
J gene: TRBJ2-7
CDR3 protein: CASSGQGEYEQYF
CDR3 DNA: TGTGCCAGCAGCGGACAGGGAGAATACGAGCAGTACTTC

D gene: .
clone size: few
V gene: TRBV7-8
J gene: TRBJ2-2
CDR3 protein: CASASGELFF
CDR3 DNA: TGTGCCAGCGCGTCGGGGGAGCTGTTTTTT

D gene: .
clone size: few
V gene: TRBV9
J gene: TRBJ2-1
CDR3 protein: CASSVDSDRSYNEQFF
CDR3 DNA: TGTGCCAGCAGCGTAGACTCCGACCGTTCCTACAATGAGCAGTTCTTC

D gene: TRBD2
clone size: .
V gene: TRBV7-2
J gene: TRBJ2-3
CDR3 protein: CASSERGDTQYF
CDR3 DNA: TGTGCCAGCAGTGAGCGGGGAGATACGCAGTATTTT